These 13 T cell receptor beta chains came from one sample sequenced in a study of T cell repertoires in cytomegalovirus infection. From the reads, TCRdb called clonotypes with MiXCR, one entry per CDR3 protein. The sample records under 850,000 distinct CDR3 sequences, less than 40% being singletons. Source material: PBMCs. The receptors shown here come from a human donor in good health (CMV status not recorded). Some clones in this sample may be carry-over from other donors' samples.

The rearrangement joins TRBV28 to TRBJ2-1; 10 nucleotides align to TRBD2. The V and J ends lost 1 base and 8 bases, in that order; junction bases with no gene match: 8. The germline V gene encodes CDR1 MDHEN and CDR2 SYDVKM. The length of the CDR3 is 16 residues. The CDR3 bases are TGTGCCAGCAGTTTATTAGGGGCTAGCGGGAGCGATGAGCAGTTCTTC. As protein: CASSLLGASGSDEQFF.

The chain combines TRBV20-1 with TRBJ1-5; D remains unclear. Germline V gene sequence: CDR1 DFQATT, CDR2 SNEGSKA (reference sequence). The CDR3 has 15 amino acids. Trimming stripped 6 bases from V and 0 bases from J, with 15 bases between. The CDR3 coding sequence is TGCAGTGCAGGGCTCGGCAGCTATAGCAATCAGCCCCAGCATTTT. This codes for CSAGLGSYSNQPQHF.

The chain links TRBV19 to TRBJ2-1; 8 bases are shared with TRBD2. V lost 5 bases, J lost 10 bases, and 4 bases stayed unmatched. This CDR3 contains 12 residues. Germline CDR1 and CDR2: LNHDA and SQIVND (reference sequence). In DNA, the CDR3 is TGTGCCAGTAGTTTCTTAGCGGGGGAGCAGTTCTTC. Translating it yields CASSFLAGEQFF. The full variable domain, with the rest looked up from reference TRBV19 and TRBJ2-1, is DGGITQSPKYLFRKEGQNVTLSCEQNLNHDAMYWYRQDPGQGLRLIYYSQIVNDFQKGDIAEGYSVSREKKESFPLTVTSAQKNPTAFYLCASSFLAGEQFFGPGTRLTVL.

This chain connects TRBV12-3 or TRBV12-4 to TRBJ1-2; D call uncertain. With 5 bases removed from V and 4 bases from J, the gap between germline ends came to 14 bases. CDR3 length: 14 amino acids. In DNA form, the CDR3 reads TGTGCCAGCAGTCCAGAGTCCCCGCTCTATGGCTACACCTTC. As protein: CASSPESPLYGYTF.

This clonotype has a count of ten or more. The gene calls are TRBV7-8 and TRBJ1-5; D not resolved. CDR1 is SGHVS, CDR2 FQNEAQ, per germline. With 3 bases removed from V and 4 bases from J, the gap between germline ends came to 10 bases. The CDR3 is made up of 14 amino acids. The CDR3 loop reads CASSLGPINQPQHF. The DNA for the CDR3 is TGTGCCAGCAGCTTGGGTCCCATTAATCAGCCCCAGCATTTT.

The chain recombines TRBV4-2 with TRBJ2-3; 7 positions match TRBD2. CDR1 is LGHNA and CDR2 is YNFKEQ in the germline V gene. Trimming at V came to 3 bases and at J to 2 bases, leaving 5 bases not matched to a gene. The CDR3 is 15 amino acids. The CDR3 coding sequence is TGTGCCAGCAGCCATCCCGGGGGGTACACAGATACGCAGTATTTT. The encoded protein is CASSHPGGYTDTQYF.

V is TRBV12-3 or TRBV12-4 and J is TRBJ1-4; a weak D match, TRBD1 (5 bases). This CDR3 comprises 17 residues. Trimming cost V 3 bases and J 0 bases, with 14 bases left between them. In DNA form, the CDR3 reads TGTGCCAGCAGTTTTGGGGCAGTCCTTGCAACTAATGAAAAACTGTTTTTT. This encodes CASSFGAVLATNEKLFF.

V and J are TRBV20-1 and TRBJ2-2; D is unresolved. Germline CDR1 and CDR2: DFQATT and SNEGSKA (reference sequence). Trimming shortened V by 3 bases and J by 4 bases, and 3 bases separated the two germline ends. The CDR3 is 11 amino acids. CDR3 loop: CSARPTGELFF. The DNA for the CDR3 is TGCAGTGCTAGGCCCACCGGGGAGCTGTTTTTT.

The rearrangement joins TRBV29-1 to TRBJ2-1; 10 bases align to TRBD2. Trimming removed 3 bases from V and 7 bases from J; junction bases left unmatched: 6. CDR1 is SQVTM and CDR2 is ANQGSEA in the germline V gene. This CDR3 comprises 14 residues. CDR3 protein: CSVDGLAGENEQFF. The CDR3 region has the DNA TGCAGCGTTGACGGTCTAGCGGGGGAGAATGAGCAGTTCTTC.

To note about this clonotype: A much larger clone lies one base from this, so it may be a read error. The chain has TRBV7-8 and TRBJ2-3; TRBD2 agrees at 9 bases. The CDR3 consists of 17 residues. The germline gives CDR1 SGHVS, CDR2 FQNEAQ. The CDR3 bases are TGTGCCAGGAGCTTAGTGTTTAGCGGGAGAAGCACAGATACGCAGTATTTT. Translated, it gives CARSLVFSGRSTDTQYF.

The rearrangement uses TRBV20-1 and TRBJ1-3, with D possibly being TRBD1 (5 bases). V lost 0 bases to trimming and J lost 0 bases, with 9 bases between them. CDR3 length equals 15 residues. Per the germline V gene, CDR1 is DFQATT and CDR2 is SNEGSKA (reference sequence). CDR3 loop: CSAREKGFSGNTIYF. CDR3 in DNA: TGCAGTGCTAGAGAAAAGGGGTTCTCTGGAAACACCATATATTTT.

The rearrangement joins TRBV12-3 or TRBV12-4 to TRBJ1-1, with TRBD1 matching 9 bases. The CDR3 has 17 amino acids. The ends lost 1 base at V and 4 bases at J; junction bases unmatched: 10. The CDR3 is CASSLGDRVVKGTEAFF. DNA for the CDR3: TGTGCCAGCAGTTTAGGGGACAGGGTTGTAAAAGGCACTGAAGCTTTCTTT.

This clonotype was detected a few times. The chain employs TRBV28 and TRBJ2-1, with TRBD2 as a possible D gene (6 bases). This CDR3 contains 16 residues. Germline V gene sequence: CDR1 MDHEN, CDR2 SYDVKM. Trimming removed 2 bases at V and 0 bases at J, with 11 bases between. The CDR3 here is CASSLAAGSSYNEQFF. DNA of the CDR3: TGTGCCAGCAGTTTAGCGGCGGGGAGCTCCTACAATGAGCAGTTCTTC.